This entry features one T cell receptor beta chain sequence. As originally analysed: Scientists estimated how many nucleated cells there were by amplifying reference gene primers. The method was immunoSEQ multiplex PCR; TCRdb's version includes in-frame clones alone and lacks a portion of them. For V, J and clone size, that table is used; D and trimming come from the DNA. The repertoire holds more than 90,000 clones, about 85% seen once, with less than 1.5% in the top ten. The data belong to a study of blood T cell repertoires in COVID-19. Trimming shortened V by 4 bases and J by 3 bases, and 4 bases separated the two germline ends. The CDR3 spans 11 residues. Germline V gene data show CDR1 as MDHEN and CDR2 as SYDVKM.

The sequence was collected from a man aged 40-49 years with acute or convalescent COVID-19. The chain employs TRBV28 and TRBJ2-7; D gene uncertain. Sequenced input: peripheral blood. The CDR3 nucleotides are TGTGCCAGCAGTTCTTACTACGAGCAGTACTTC. This gives the protein CASSSYYEQYF.